This T cell receptor beta chain was captured by sequencing in a study of CD8 T cell repertoires and HIV-1 epitope variants. As for the study in general: Twenty-five autologous and known Gag and Nef epitope variant peptides each stimulated T cells separately.

A note on this clone: As yet, its antigen is unknown.

The V segment lost 6 bases and the J segment 5 bases; nucleotides outside the gene matches: 16. The CDR3 covers 17 residues. Germline CDR1 and CDR2: SNHLY and FYNNEI. The study, taken as a whole, reports: This assay reports beta chains of antigen-expanded cells, not T cell function.

Sequencing was performed with immunoSEQ multiplex PCR; in TCRdb, only in-frame clones are kept and a portion is missing. The sample carries several thousand clones, more than 55% recorded once. The chain recombines TRBV2 with TRBJ2-5; 9 positions match TRBD2. This sequence was found in a male donor with HIV. Sequenced material: cultured CD8+ T cells derived from PBMCs. The CDR3 nucleotides are TGTGCCAGCAGCCCGGGGAGCGGGGGGCTCGATCGGGAGACCCAGTACTTC. Amino acids: CASSPGSGGLDRETQYF.